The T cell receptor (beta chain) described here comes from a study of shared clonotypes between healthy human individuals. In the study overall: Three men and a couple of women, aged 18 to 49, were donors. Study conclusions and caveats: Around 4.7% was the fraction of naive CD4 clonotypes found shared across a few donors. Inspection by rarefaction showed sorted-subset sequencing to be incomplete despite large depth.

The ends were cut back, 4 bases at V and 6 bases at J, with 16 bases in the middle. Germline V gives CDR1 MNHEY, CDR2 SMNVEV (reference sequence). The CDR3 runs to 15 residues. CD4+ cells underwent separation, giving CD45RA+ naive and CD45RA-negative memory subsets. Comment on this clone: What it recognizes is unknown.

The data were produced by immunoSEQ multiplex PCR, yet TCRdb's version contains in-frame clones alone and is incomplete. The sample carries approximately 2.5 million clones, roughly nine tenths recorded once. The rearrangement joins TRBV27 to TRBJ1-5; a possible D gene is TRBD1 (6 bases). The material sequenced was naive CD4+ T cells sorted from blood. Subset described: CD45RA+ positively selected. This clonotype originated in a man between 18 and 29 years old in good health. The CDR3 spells CASSSARGSSQPQHF. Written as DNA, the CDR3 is TGTGCCAGCAGTTCAGCCAGGGGTAGTAGTCAGCCCCAGCATTTT.